This T cell receptor (beta chain) was captured in a study of shared clonotypes between healthy human individuals (dated by TCRdb to the early 2020s). Regarding the complete study: The cohort comprised two women and a few men aged 18 to 49 years. To estimate repertoire size and how much clonotypes are shared between individuals, the study performed deep sequencing of blood TCR repertoires from five healthy adults. To increase sequencing depth and limit assay-specific biases, TCR repertoire library preparation and sequencing were carried out by different laboratories using diverse techniques. Each donor's leukapheresis produced roughly between roughly 0.94 and 9.5 billion PBMCs. The full study reports these points: Only blood was sampled, and tissue TCR repertoires likely differ from those in blood. The small number of donors limited the genetic and exposure-history diversity represented. Pairwise subsampling led to the expectation that sequencing depth would affect the degree of clonotype sharing among donors.

Donors were healthy HIV-negative adults with no recently reported acute infections or vaccinations. Only Caucasian adults living in Nashville, Tennessee, USA were represented among the donors. For unsorted samples, roughly 91 million PBMCs were counted, and genomic DNA was extracted using the QIAamp DNA Blood Mini kit. After blood collection by leukapheresis, PBMCs were isolated using Ficoll-Histopaque density gradient centrifugation and then cryopreserved in the vapor phase of liquid nitrogen. Notes on this clone: The specificity of this receptor is unknown. No per-base quality is available; no much larger clone lies one base away.

The germline V gene (reference sequence) yields LNHDA for CDR1 and SQIVND for CDR2. V was cut back by 9 bases and J by 0 bases, leaving a gap of 30 bases between them. The CDR3 numbers 20 residues from cysteine through phenylalanine. Only the CDR3 DNA stays, 60 bases, in frame from base 1. TCR CDR3 regions were amplified from genomic DNA by multiplex PCR using the deep immunoSEQ assay. Genomic DNA extracted from each cell subset was distributed evenly over all wells of several immunoSEQ 96-well plates, and each plate served as one replicate. Each replicate PCR for unsorted PBMC received approximately 0.3 ug genomic DNA, equal to approximately 29,000 T cell genomes. Ten immunoSEQ deep assay plates were used to sequence the unsorted PBMC genomic DNA. Purified libraries were quantified with a Qubit 3.0 fluorometer, sized on a Bioanalyzer 2100, and re-quantified with the KAPA Library Quantification kit. Each immunoSEQ 96-well plate was sequenced on its own single-read 150-cycle Illumina NextSeq 550 flow cell. The authors processed their data as follows. Because only junctional sequences without quality scores were contained in the immunoSEQ output, filtering matching that applied to full-length reads could not be performed. To assign V/J genes and CDR3, sequences were annotated against IMGT germline references using PyIR, a Python wrapper for IgBLAST v1.9. Reads were removed for weak V/J assignments (E-value above 1e-6), missing CDR3, stop codons, out-of-frame junctions, or ambiguous translated residues. V3J clonotypes were defined as sequences sharing an identical inferred V gene, J gene, and CDR3 amino acid sequence. The percentage overlap between two repertoires was calculated by dividing the number of shared unique clonotypes by the size of the smaller repertoire. RTK rarefaction, the Chao1 estimator, and Recon v2.1 estimates of unobserved clonotypes were used to assess repertoire richness. TCRdb holds this immuneACCESS table with in-frame rearrangements only. Some clones are missing; in checked studies, unresolved V genes explain under half, and the rest has no known cause. That table gives V, J and clone size, and the DNA gave D and trimming. Counted in this sample were roughly 500,000 clones; 79% of them appeared once. The ten largest clones represent under 15% of the sample.

This sequence was found in a woman aged 40-49 years in good health. Some clones in this sample may be carry-over from other donors' samples. What was sequenced was PBMCs. The chain links TRBV19 with TRBJ2-1, with TRBD2 as a weak D call on 6 bases. The DNA sequence follows: TGTGCCAGCTCCTCCCTCACGTGGAACTCTAGCGCCCACTCCTACAATGAGCAGTTCTTC. This gives the protein CASSSLTWNSSAHSYNEQFF.